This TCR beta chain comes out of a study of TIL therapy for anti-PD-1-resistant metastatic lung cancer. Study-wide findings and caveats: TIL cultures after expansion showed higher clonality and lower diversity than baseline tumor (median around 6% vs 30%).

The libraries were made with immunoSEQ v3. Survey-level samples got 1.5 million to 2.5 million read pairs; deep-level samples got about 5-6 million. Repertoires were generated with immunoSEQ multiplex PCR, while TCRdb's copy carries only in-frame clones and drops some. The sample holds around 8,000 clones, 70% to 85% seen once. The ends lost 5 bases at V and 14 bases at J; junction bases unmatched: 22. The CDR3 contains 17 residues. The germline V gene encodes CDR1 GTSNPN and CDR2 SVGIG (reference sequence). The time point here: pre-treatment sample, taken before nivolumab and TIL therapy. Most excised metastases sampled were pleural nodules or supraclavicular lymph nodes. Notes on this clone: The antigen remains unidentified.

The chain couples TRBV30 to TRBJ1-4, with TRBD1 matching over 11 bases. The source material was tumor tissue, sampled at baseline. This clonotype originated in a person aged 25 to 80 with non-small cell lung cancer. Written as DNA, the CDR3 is TGTGCCTGGTGCCACCGGGACAGGGGGTCCGGGCTTAAGGGGCTGTTTTTT. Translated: CAWCHRDRGSGLKGLFF.